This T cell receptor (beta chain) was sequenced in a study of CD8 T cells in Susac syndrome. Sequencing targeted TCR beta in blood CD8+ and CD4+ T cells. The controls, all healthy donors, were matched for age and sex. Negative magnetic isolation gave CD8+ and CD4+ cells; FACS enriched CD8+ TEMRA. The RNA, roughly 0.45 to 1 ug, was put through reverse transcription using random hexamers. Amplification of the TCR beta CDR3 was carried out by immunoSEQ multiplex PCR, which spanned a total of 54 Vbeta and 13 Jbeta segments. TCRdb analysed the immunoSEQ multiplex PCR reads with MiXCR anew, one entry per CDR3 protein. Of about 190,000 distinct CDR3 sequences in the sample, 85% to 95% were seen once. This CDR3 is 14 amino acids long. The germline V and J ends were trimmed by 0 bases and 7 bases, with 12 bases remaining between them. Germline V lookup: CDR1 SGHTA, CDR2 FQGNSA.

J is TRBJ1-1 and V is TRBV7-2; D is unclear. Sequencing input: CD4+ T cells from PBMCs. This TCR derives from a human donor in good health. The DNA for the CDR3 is TGTGCCAGCAGCTTAGCGGGGTCATCGGTTGAAGCTTTCTTT. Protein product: CASSLAGSSVEAFF.